Listed here are 19 T cell receptor beta chains from one sample, sequenced in a study of cytomegalovirus exposure and HLA in healthy donors. It was with 60 Vbeta and 13 Jbeta primers that the PCR ran. The method was immunoSEQ multiplex PCR; TCRdb's version includes in-frame clones alone and lacks a portion of them. The data show some 200,000 clones, approximately 84% seen once. Sequenced material: PBMCs. The receptors stem from a woman between 35 and 50 years old in good health and CMV-seronegative.

The CDR3 here is CSVDGGRDSYEQYF. CDR3 DNA: TGCAGCGTAGACGGGGGACGAGACTCCTACGAGCAGTACTTC. The chain links TRBV29-1 to TRBJ2-7; tentatively, D is TRBD2 (6 bases). V lost 6 bases, J lost 0 bases, and 15 bases lay in between. The CDR3 loop spans 14 amino acids. Per germline, CDR1 SQVTM and CDR2 ANQGSEA.

The rearrangement joins TRBV11-2 to TRBJ1-6; D remains ambiguous. Germline V gene data show CDR1 as SGHAT and CDR2 as FQNNGV. Trimming took off 8 bases at V and 14 bases at J, with 22 bases between the two ends. The CDR3 contains 14 residues. The CDR3 nucleotides are TGTGCCAGCGGGAATCTAGGAGGGATTGAAACCCTCCACTTT. Encoded protein: CASGNLGGIETLHF.

The V call is TRBV5-8, the J call TRBJ1-5; 8 bases align to TRBD1. V lost 4 bases to trimming and J lost 0 bases; unmatched junction nucleotides: 6. CDR1 SGHTS and CDR2 YDEGEE come from the germline V gene. This CDR3 is built from 16 residues. CDR3 region: CASSRTGSSSNQPQHF. CDR3 nucleotides: TGTGCCAGCAGCCGGACAGGGAGTAGTAGCAATCAGCCCCAGCATTTT.

The V call is TRBV7-8, the J call TRBJ2-5; D is unclear. The germline V gene has CDR1 SGHVS and CDR2 FQNEAQ. Trimming cost V 5 bases and J 0 bases, with 4 bases left between them. This CDR3 has 12 residues. The CDR3 bases are TGTGCCAGCAGCCGAGACCAAGAGACCCAGTACTTC. This codes for CASSRDQETQYF.

The rearrangement links TRBV25-1 to TRBJ1-1; possibly TRBD1 for D (6 bases). In germline, CDR1 is MGHDK, CDR2 SYGVNS. Trimming took 3 bases from V and 11 from J, leaving 13 bases between them. This CDR3 spans 12 amino acids. The DNA for the CDR3 is TGTGCCAGCAGTGACATACAGGGCTTGGCTTTCTTT. Amino acid sequence: CASSDIQGLAFF.

This clone came up a few times. The chain recombines TRBV5-1 with TRBJ1-3, with no clear D. V was clipped by 4 bases and J by 2 bases, with 16 bases between them. The CDR3 length is 16 residues. Germline loops: CDR1 SGHRS, CDR2 YFSETQ. CDR3 region: CASSLKESLAGNTIYF. The CDR3 nucleotides read TGCGCCAGCAGCCTCAAAGAGAGTTTGGCTGGAAACACCATATATTTT.

The J gene is TRBJ1-1, the V gene TRBV5-1, with 9 bases matching TRBD1. Trimming at V came to 5 bases and at J to 6 bases, leaving 5 bases not matched to a gene. The CDR3 spans 13 residues. Germline CDR1 and CDR2: SGHRS and YFSETQ. CDR3 amino acids: CASSLQGAPEAFF. DNA of the CDR3: TGCGCCAGCAGTCTACAGGGGGCCCCTGAAGCTTTCTTT.

The V call is TRBV10-3, the J call TRBJ1-3, with TRBD1 matching 9 bases. The CDR3 is 15 residues long. The germline gives CDR1 ENHRY, CDR2 SYGVKD. V gave up 4 bases and J gave up 4 bases; unmatched junction bases: 5. The CDR3 sequence: CAISGTGGKGNTIYF. The CDR3 DNA sequence: TGTGCCATCAGTGGAACAGGGGGCAAAGGAAACACCATATATTTT.

This chain uses TRBV4-3 with TRBJ2-7; D remains unclear. The CDR3 has 15 residues. CDR1 and CDR2 from the germline V gene are LGHNA and YSLEER. With 0 bases removed from V and 3 bases from J, the gap between germline ends came to 12 bases. The CDR3: CASSQELGRYYEQYF. CDR3 in DNA: TGCGCCAGCAGCCAAGAGTTGGGCAGATACTACGAGCAGTACTTC.

The V gene is TRBV7-6, the J gene TRBJ2-1, with 8 bases identical to TRBD2. The CDR3 is 16 amino acids. The V and J ends lost 3 bases and 3 bases, in that order; junction bases with no gene match: 7. Germline loops: CDR1 SGHVS, CDR2 FNYEAQ. CDR3 sequence (DNA): TGTGCCAGCAGCTTGGGTGCGGGGGGCGGCTACAATGAGCAGTTCTTC. As protein: CASSLGAGGGYNEQFF.

This clone appeared once. This chain joins TRBV5-4 and TRBJ2-7; TRBD1 agrees at 11 bases. Germline CDR1 reads SGHNT; CDR2 reads YYREEE (reference sequence). The CDR3 loop spans 13 amino acids. V shed 4 bases, J shed 7 bases, and the junction held 4 bases outside the gene matches. CDR3 protein: CASSRGTGGEQYF. Written as DNA, the CDR3 is TGTGCCAGCAGCCGTGGGACAGGGGGGGAGCAGTACTTC.

The V call is TRBV19, the J call TRBJ1-1; TRBD1 is a possible D gene (6 bases). The V end was cut by 11 bases, the J end by 8 bases, with 18 bases between. The germline CDR1 and CDR2 sequences are LNHDA and SQIVND (reference sequence). This CDR3 is built from 12 residues. The CDR3 loop reads CASKRGGQEAFF. In nucleotides, the CDR3 is TGTGCCTCAAAGAGGGGGGGCCAGGAAGCTTTCTTT.

The chain has TRBV4-2 and TRBJ1-2, with TRBD1 matching over 7 bases. Germline V gene sequence: CDR1 LGHNA, CDR2 YNFKEQ. The CDR3 has 14 amino acids. Trimming cost V 2 bases and J 4 bases; bases outside gene matches: 4. The DNA for the CDR3 is TGTGCCAGCAGCCAATCCGGACAGGCCTATGGCTACACCTTC. As protein: CASSQSGQAYGYTF.

The chain has TRBV15 and TRBJ2-7, with D maybe TRBD2 (7 bases). This CDR3 has 15 residues. V was pared by 0 bases and J by 6 bases, with 15 bases between. Germline V gene sequence: CDR1 LNHNV, CDR2 YYDKDF (reference sequence). The CDR3 sequence: CATSRDRGATGEQYF. The CDR3, as DNA: TGTGCCACCAGCAGAGATCGGGGGGCGACTGGCGAGCAGTACTTC.

V gene TRBV9 combines with J gene TRBJ2-3; D might be TRBD2 (5 bases). Germline V lookup: CDR1 SGDLS, CDR2 YYNGEE. Trimming left V 3 bases short and J 3 bases short, with 8 bases between. CDR3 length: 13 amino acids. CDR3 region: CASSAGGTDTQYF. The CDR3 DNA reads TGTGCCAGCAGCGCAGGAGGAACAGATACGCAGTATTTT. Full variable domain (remainder filled in from reference TRBV9 and TRBJ2-3): DSGVTQTPKHLITATGQRVTLRCSPRSGDLSVYWYQQSLDQGLQFLIQYYNGEERAKGNILERFSAQQFPDLHSELNLSSLELGDSALYFCASSAGGTDTQYFGPGTRLTVL.

This clone turned up a few times. The chain is built from TRBV6-6 and TRBJ1-5; TRBD1 is a possible D gene (5 bases). CDR3 length equals 14 residues. V was pared by 6 bases and J by 7 bases, with 16 bases between. Per germline, CDR1 MNHNY and CDR2 SVGAGI (reference sequence). The CDR3 DNA is TGTGCCAGCAGACATCAGGGTCTATACCAGCCCCAGCATTTT. Translated: CASRHQGLYQPQHF.

The V call is TRBV6-5, the J call TRBJ2-3; TRBD2 aligns across 7 bases. The CDR3 runs to 12 residues. V trimming: 6 bases; J trimming: 8 bases; junction bases outside the gene matches: 5. CDR1 is MNHEY and CDR2 is SVGAGI in the germline V gene. CDR3: CASRASGGTQYF. The CDR3 DNA is TGTGCCAGCAGAGCATCGGGGGGTACGCAGTATTTT.

V gene TRBV11-2 combines with J gene TRBJ1-5, with D possibly TRBD1 on 6 matching bases. Germline values: CDR1 SGHAT, CDR2 FQNNGV. The V end was cut by 2 bases, the J end by 5 bases, with 16 bases between. The CDR3 is made up of 16 amino acids. The CDR3 protein is CASSLWAGVEDQPQHF. In DNA, the CDR3 is TGTGCCAGCAGCTTATGGGCAGGGGTGGAAGATCAGCCCCAGCATTTT.

The rearrangement uses TRBV19 and TRBJ2-3; 10 bases map to TRBD1. The CDR3 covers 20 residues. Germline CDR1 and CDR2: LNHDA and SQIVND (reference sequence). The V and J ends lost 6 bases and 5 bases, in that order; junction bases with no gene match: 23. The CDR3 here is CASRDQGSRARQGAGDTQYF. CDR3 nucleotide sequence: TGTGCCAGTAGGGACCAAGGATCACGGGCTCGACAGGGGGCAGGAGATACGCAGTATTTT.